What follows is one T cell receptor beta chain and its context. The antigen it binds to is not known. Within one base of it there is no much larger clone, and no base qualities were kept. This record comes from a study of T cells in Graves' hyperthyroidism and ophthalmopathy (dated by TCRdb to the late 2010s). At the level of the whole study: Peripheral blood was sampled at the time of initial diagnosis, prior to any treatment. To identify TCR V-J signatures that set the groups apart, the researchers used a discovery cohort of 90 to 100 patients, made up of 40 to 45 with Graves' ophthalmopathy and approximately 57 with stable Graves' hyperthyroidism. An independent validation cohort of 18 to 20 hyperthyroidism patients and about 15 patients who later progressed to ophthalmopathy tested prospective prediction of ophthalmopathy. The roughly 100 discovery patients were divided at random into training and test sets in a 7:3 ratio. In six Graves' hyperthyroidism patients, the study also compared T-cell repertoires from thyroid tissue with T-cell repertoires from blood. Following sampling, methimazole starting at 30 mg daily was given to hyperthyroidism patients, and high-dose intravenous methylprednisolone was given to ophthalmopathy patients. The paper describes TCR Vbeta CDR3 sequencing of 120 to 150 peripheral blood samples, made up of 43 ophthalmopathy patients, roughly 80 hyperthyroidism patients and around 17 progressor patients.

TCR beta CDR3 regions were amplified from RNA transcripts. The TCR CDR3 was subjected to a first round of RT-PCR using the HTBI primer set and the Qiagen OneStep RT-PCR kit. The libraries were constructed in a second round of multiplex PCR and then size-selected and purified. Libraries were sequenced paired-end with 100 bp reads on an Illumina HiSeq2000. Per the source publication's procedure: SOAPnuke was used to process the raw data, with reads discarded if the reads contained adapters or uncalled bases, had a mean Phred below 15, or lacked an exact constant-primer or identifier match. COPE v1.2.5 was used to merge the high-quality paired reads, and each unique nucleotide sequence was defined as a clonotype. MiTCR v1.1 was used to align clonotypes to the IMGT TRBV, TRBD and TRBJ reference segments. Analysis was restricted to V-J combinations with a frequency above 0.0001, which covered 99.2% of repertoires. The TCS score was defined as the ratio of F50 (clonal expansion) to E x V (chaos), calculated using BLOSUM62-based TCRdist between CDR3 peptides within each V-J. Welch's t-statistics and random forest reduced roughly 530 V-J features to 13, which were used in a naive Bayes classifier (R e1071). The Morisita-Horn index was used to measure how similar the thyroid and blood repertoires were. The public reads were reprocessed in TCRdb via fastp at Q25 and MiXCR, keeping in-frame beta chains. Each record represents a unique CDR3 protein, reported with the most common genes and DNA among its rows. It is TCRdb's table, rather than the study itself, that gives the V and J calls and clone size. For this sample the table gives roughly 700,000 distinct CDR3 sequences, of which roughly a third were detected only once. The biggest ten clones account for 31% of the sample.

Stable Graves' hyperthyroidism was defined as no progression to ophthalmopathy during 18 months of follow-up. The hyperthyroidism patients were between 18 and 65 years old and newly diagnosed, with a disease duration of less than 2 months. Patients with uncontrolled infections, other autoimmune diseases, pregnancy or lactation were excluded. Clinical symptoms, serum thyroxine and TRAb, thyroid ultrasound, and orbital computed tomography formed the basis for the diagnoses. PBMCs were isolated from around 10 ml of fresh peripheral blood by Ficoll-Paque density gradient centrifugation. Total RNA was extracted using Trizol reagent, and RNA quality was assessed on an Agilent 2100 Bioanalyzer. CDR1 and CDR2 (MGHDK, SYGVNS) derive from the germline V gene. From its cysteine to its phenylalanine, the CDR3 spans 14 amino acids. Only the CDR3 DNA is retained, 42 bases long and in frame from the first base. V loses 9 bases of germline sequence and J loses 4 bases, and the interval between the two ends is 18 bases.

Overall results and qualifications from the work: A model built on a 13 V-J signature distinguished ophthalmopathy from stable hyperthyroidism, reaching around 87% sensitivity and about 81% specificity in cross-validation and 80%/75% in testing. In validation, the model predicted progression to ophthalmopathy with 65% to 71% sensitivity and roughly 75% specificity, a median of around six months before onset. Sample size was not statistically predetermined, and investigators were not blinded to group allocation. Blood samples also contained most of the expanded thyroid clonotypes (frequency above 0.001), which suggests that blood repertoires may reflect thyroid immune responses.

Source material: blood. The clonotype was recovered from a woman between 40 and 50 years old with Graves' hyperthyroidism. This sequence uses TRBV25-1 and TRBJ1-2; a confident D gene designation cannot be given. At the DNA level, the sequence is TGTGCCAGTCGAGCCGTGCCGGAATTCTATGGCTACACCTTC. This translates into CASRAVPEFYGYTF.